Listed here are 32 T cell receptor beta chains from one sample, sequenced in a study of blood T cell repertoires in COVID-19. Measured with immunoSEQ multiplex PCR; TCRdb has only the in-frame clones, and not every one. The table records about 67,000 clones, about 90% of them present only once. Sequenced sample: peripheral blood. The receptors derive from a man in his forties or fifties with active COVID-19.

J is TRBJ1-6 and V is TRBV16; D uncertain. The germline gives CDR1 KGHSY, CDR2 FQNENV. The CDR3 runs 13 residues. Trimming stripped 2 bases from V and 6 bases from J, with 5 bases between. DNA for the CDR3: TGTGCCAGCAGCCAAGACTCTAATTCACCCCTCCACTTT. Translating it yields CASSQDSNSPLHF.

DNA for the CDR3: TGTGCCAGCAGTTATGCAGGGATGCATTCACCCCTCCACTTT. As protein: CASSYAGMHSPLHF. The chain joins TRBV27 to TRBJ1-6; maybe TRBD1 (5 bases). The CDR3 spans 14 residues. Deletions cut 4 bases from V and 8 bases from J, with 12 bases between. CDR1 MNHEY and CDR2 SMNVEV come from the germline V gene (reference sequence).

V usage is TRBV7-2 and J usage is TRBJ2-1, with D possibly being TRBD2 (6 bases). Germline V gene sequence: CDR1 SGHTA, CDR2 FQGNSA. Between the trimmed V and J ends, which lost 5 bases and 0 bases, there was a span of 11 bases. This CDR3 spans 15 amino acids. This chain's CDR3 is CASSKDGSSYNEQFF. The CDR3 coding sequence is TGTGCCAGCAGCAAGGACGGGAGCTCCTACAATGAGCAGTTCTTC.

V is TRBV11-3 and J is TRBJ2-5; 12 bases line up with TRBD2. V dropped 5 bases and J dropped 5; count of bases not matched to a gene: 6. This CDR3 has 15 amino acids. Germline V gives CDR1 SGHNT, CDR2 YENEEA. The CDR3 sequence: CASSLGLAGWETQYF. In DNA form, the CDR3 reads TGTGCCAGCAGCCTCGGACTAGCGGGATGGGAGACCCAGTACTTC.

The genes are TRBV4-3 and TRBJ2-1; 10 positions match TRBD2. Trimming removed 5 bases from V and 4 bases from J; junction bases left unmatched: 5. Germline V gene lookup returns CDR1 LGHNA and CDR2 YSLEER. The CDR3 covers 15 residues. DNA for the CDR3: TGCGCCAGCAGCTACGGACTAGCGGTATACAATGAGCAGTTCTTC. Its translation is CASSYGLAVYNEQFF.

The V gene is TRBV3-1 (or the pseudogene TRBV3-2), the J gene TRBJ1-1, with 7 bases matching TRBD1. This CDR3 spans 14 amino acids. The J segment lost 1 base and the V segment lost 2 bases, leaving 1 base of the junction unmatched. Germline V gene lookup returns CDR1 LGHDT and CDR2 YNNKEL (reference sequence). The CDR3: CASSQPGGNTEAFF. CDR3 bases: TGTGCCAGCAGCCAACCAGGGGGGAACACTGAAGCTTTCTTT.

Turning to this clone: Other DNA sequences within the sample encode an identical CDR3. The gene calls are TRBV3-1 (or the pseudogene TRBV3-2) and TRBJ1-5; D is uncertain. The CDR3 totals 13 residues. Germline-derived CDR1 and CDR2 are LGHDT and YNNKEL (reference sequence). The V and J ends lost 0 bases and 4 bases respectively, with 4 bases between them. This CDR3 reads CASSQDLNQPQHF. CDR3 sequence (DNA): TGTGCCAGCAGCCAAGACCTTAATCAGCCCCAGCATTTT.

Only one count was recorded for this clone. The chain employs TRBV7-9 and TRBJ1-5; 9 positions agree with TRBD1. After removal of 4 bases from V and 3 bases from J, the junction contained 4 bases not matched to a gene. The CDR3 has 15 residues. Germline V lookup: CDR1 SEHNR, CDR2 FQNEAQ (reference sequence). The CDR3 nucleotides are TGTGCCAGCAGCTCCGGGACAGGGCCCAATCAGCCCCAGCATTTT. It yields the protein CASSSGTGPNQPQHF.

This clone was counted a single time. The V call is TRBV5-1, the J call TRBJ2-1, with a tentative D call TRBD2 (5 bases). Germline lookup yields CDR1 SGHRS and CDR2 YFSETQ. The CDR3 has 14 residues. V was cut by 1 base and J by 2 bases, with 7 bases left in between. CDR3 in amino acids: CASSLLGAYNEQFF. Written as DNA, the CDR3 is TGCGCCAGCAGCTTGCTCGGGGCCTACAATGAGCAGTTCTTC.

The genes are TRBV4-1 and TRBJ1-4; unclear D gene. The ends were cut back, 0 bases at V and 2 bases at J, with 7 bases in the middle. CDR3 length equals 15 residues. Germline CDR1 and CDR2: MGHRA and YSYEKL. Here the CDR3 DNA reads TGCGCCAGCAGCCAAGACCCGGGGACTAATGAAAAACTGTTTTTT. Residues: CASSQDPGTNEKLFF.

This clone occurred once. The chain joins TRBV6-6 to TRBJ1-1; 10 positions match TRBD1. The CDR3 has 16 residues. After removal of 5 bases from V and 6 bases from J, the junction contained 12 bases not matched to a gene. Per germline, CDR1 MNHNY and CDR2 SVGAGI (reference sequence). CDR3 protein: CASSGGQGVFRAEAFF. As DNA, the CDR3 is TGTGCCAGCAGTGGCGGACAGGGGGTGTTTAGGGCTGAAGCTTTCTTT.

The chain uses TRBV28 and TRBJ2-6; tentatively, D is TRBD2 (6 bases). Germline lookup yields CDR1 MDHEN and CDR2 SYDVKM. This CDR3 is built from 17 residues. V was pared by 4 bases and J by 0 bases, with 13 bases between. CDR3 region: CASSSGTSYSGANVLTF. The CDR3 DNA sequence: TGTGCCAGCAGTTCGGGGACTTCCTACTCTGGGGCCAACGTCCTGACTTTC.

The chain carries TRBV11-3 and TRBJ2-7; possible D gene TRBD1, 5 bases. Trimming took off 3 bases at V and 4 bases at J, with 16 bases between the two ends. The germline V gene has CDR1 SGHNT and CDR2 YENEEA. This CDR3 spans 15 amino acids. CDR3 in DNA: TGTGCCAGCAGCTTCCGTCAGGGTAGTGGATACGAGCAGTACTTC. Encoded protein: CASSFRQGSGYEQYF.

This sequence joins TRBV2 and TRBJ1-3; D gene ambiguous. The V gene's germline CDR1 is SNHLY and CDR2 FYNNEI. This CDR3 is 13 amino acids long. The V end was cut by 9 bases, the J end by 0 bases, with 9 bases between. CDR3 DNA: TGTGCCAGTCTCACAGACTCTGGAAACACCATATATTTT. Its translation: CASLTDSGNTIYF.

CDR3 in DNA: TGTGCCAGCAGGACCGGGACAGGCAGCTATGGCTACACCTTC. It specifies CASRTGTGSYGYTF. The rearrangement uses TRBV28 and TRBJ1-2; 8 positions match TRBD1. The V and J ends lost 6 bases and 4 bases, in that order; junction bases with no gene match: 7. The CDR3 totals 14 residues. Germline CDR1 is MDHEN and CDR2 is SYDVKM.

The V call is TRBV14, the J call TRBJ2-1, with D perhaps matching TRBD1 (5 bases). Trimming removed 3 bases from V and 3 bases from J, with 12 bases in between. The CDR3 is 15 residues long. Germline V gene lookup returns CDR1 SGHDN and CDR2 FVKESK. The CDR3: CASSQGWGNYNEQFF. CDR3 DNA: TGTGCCAGCAGCCAGGGTTGGGGCAACTACAATGAGCAGTTCTTC.

The chain uses TRBV4-2 and TRBJ1-1, with TRBD1 matching over 7 bases. There are 14 residues in the CDR3. Germline V gene data show CDR1 as LGHNA and CDR2 as YNFKEQ. The V gene end was trimmed by 5 bases and the J gene end by 6 bases; junction bases not matched to a gene: 9. CDR3 sequence: CASSDLQGPAEAFF. As DNA, the CDR3 is TGTGCCAGCAGCGACCTACAGGGGCCGGCTGAAGCTTTCTTT.

The chain couples TRBV7-8 to TRBJ1-2; 10 nucleotides line up with TRBD1. Germline CDR1 reads SGHVS; CDR2 reads FQNEAQ. Unmatched junction bases numbered 6, after V lost 4 bases and J lost 7 bases. The CDR3 is 14 residues long. The CDR3 nucleotides read TGTGCCAGCAGCTCGTCCGGGACAGGGGCTGGCTACACCTTC. Translated, it gives CASSSSGTGAGYTF.

The chain carries TRBV27 and TRBJ2-7, with TRBD1 as a possible D gene (5 bases). Trimming cost V 5 bases and J 3 bases, with 23 bases left between them. Germline V lookup: CDR1 MNHEY, CDR2 SMNVEV (reference sequence). The CDR3 length is 17 residues. Here the CDR3 DNA reads TGTGCCAGCAGTCAATCAAGACCAGGACACAGGAACTACGAGCAGTACTTC. Its protein is CASSQSRPGHRNYEQYF.

The chain uses TRBV5-6 and TRBJ1-4, with TRBD1 matching 7 bases. The CDR3 sequence is 17 residues long. Germline V gives CDR1 SGHDT, CDR2 YYEEEE. V was pared by 3 bases and J by 5 bases, with 13 bases of the junction left unmatched. This CDR3 reads CASSSLTSGQKNEKLFF. The CDR3 DNA reads TGTGCCAGCAGCTCCCTGACCTCGGGACAGAAGAATGAAAAACTGTTTTTT. Filled out from reference TRBV5-6 and TRBJ1-4, the complete variable domain reads DAGVTQSPTHLIKTRGQQVTLRCSPKSGHDTVSWYQQALGQGPQFIFQYYEEEERQRGNFPDRFSGHQFPNYSSELNVNALLLGDSALYLCASSSLTSGQKNEKLFFGSGTQLSVL.

The chain is built from TRBV9 and TRBJ1-5; TRBD1 agrees at 9 bases. Losses at the gene ends were 3 bases for V and 4 bases for J; bases not matched to a gene: 11. The germline gives CDR1 SGDLS, CDR2 YYNGEE. The CDR3 sequence is 17 residues long. CDR3 DNA sequence: TGTGCCAGCAGCGGATGGGGACAGGGTATGTCAAATCAGCCCCAGCATTTT. Protein product: CASSGWGQGMSNQPQHF.

This clone was counted at least ten times. This chain connects TRBV4-1 to TRBJ1-2; a weak D match, TRBD1 (5 bases). CDR3 length equals 16 residues. V lost 4 bases and J 4 bases, leaving 19 bases between the germline ends. In germline, CDR1 is MGHRA, CDR2 YSYEKL. CDR3 nucleotide sequence: TGCGCCAGCAGCCCCATAAGAGTCAGGGTGGGCTATGGCTACACCTTC. Protein sequence: CASSPIRVRVGYGYTF.

The rearrangement joins TRBV6-1 to TRBJ2-1; 11 bases map to TRBD1. The germline V gene has CDR1 MNHNS and CDR2 SASEGT. V dropped 2 bases and J dropped 8; count of bases not matched to a gene: 5. CDR3 length: 15 residues. The CDR3, as DNA: TGTGCCAGCAGTGAAATAGGACAGGGGGCCTATGAGCAGTTCTTC. Amino acids: CASSEIGQGAYEQFF.

The chain is built from TRBV20-1 and TRBJ1-2; 7 bases are shared with TRBD1. V lost 3 bases, J lost 2 bases, and 6 bases stayed unmatched. In germline, CDR1 is DFQATT, CDR2 SNEGSKA (reference sequence). The CDR3 runs 14 residues. CDR3 sequence: CSASLRQGNYGYTF. CDR3 DNA sequence: TGCAGTGCTAGTTTAAGACAGGGAAACTATGGCTACACCTTC.

The chain recombines TRBV24-1 with TRBJ2-5; tentatively, D is TRBD2 (5 bases). Deletions cut 7 bases from V and 5 bases from J, with 7 bases between. The CDR3 runs 11 residues. The germline V gene has CDR1 KGHDR and CDR2 SFDVKD. The chain's CDR3 is CATRSGETQYF. In nucleotides, the CDR3 is TGTGCCACCAGGTCGGGGGAGACCCAGTACTTC.

This chain's CDR3 is CASGLAGTGARKDTIYF. The CDR3 DNA follows: TGTGCTAGTGGTTTGGCTGGGACAGGCGCAAGGAAGGACACCATATATTTT. V is TRBV12-5 and J is TRBJ1-3; 8 bases are shared with TRBD1. Germline CDR1 and CDR2: LGHNT and FRNRAP. V shed 1 base and J 8 bases; nucleotides not matched to a gene: 13. The length of the CDR3 is 17 residues.

The chain recombines TRBV9 with TRBJ2-7, with D tentatively TRBD2 (6 bases). V lost 1 base and J lost 1, with 9 bases in between. The V gene's germline CDR1 is SGDLS and CDR2 YYNGEE. The CDR3 contains 14 residues. This CDR3 is CASSVSGGSYEQYF. The CDR3 bases are TGTGCCAGCAGCGTATCCGGGGGTTCCTACGAGCAGTACTTC.

V and J are TRBV3-1 (or the pseudogene TRBV3-2) and TRBJ1-2; D may be TRBD1 (6 bases). Germline V CDR1 and CDR2: LGHDT, YNNKEL (reference sequence). Trimming removed 3 bases at V and 5 bases at J, with 10 bases between. The CDR3 runs 13 residues. The CDR3 is CASSHSGAYGYTF. The CDR3 DNA is TGTGCCAGCAGCCATTCAGGGGCTTATGGCTACACCTTC.

V usage is TRBV5-1 and J usage is TRBJ2-7; 11 positions agree with TRBD1. Germline V lookup: CDR1 SGHRS, CDR2 YFSETQ. With 3 bases clipped from V and 6 bases from J, the junction kept 2 bases outside the gene matches. The CDR3 totals 13 residues. The CDR3 nucleotides read TGCGCCAGCAGCTCGGGGACAGGGGGCGAGCAGTACTTC. This codes for CASSSGTGGEQYF. The variable domain in full, with the rest retrieved from reference TRBV5-1 and TRBJ2-7, is KAGVTQTPRYLIKTRGQQVTLSCSPISGHRSVSWYQQTPGQGLQFLFEYFSETQRNKGNFPGRFSGRQFSNSRSEMNVSTLELGDSALYLCASSSGTGGEQYFGPGTRLTVT.

Concerning this clone: Within the sample, other DNA sequences also encode this same CDR3. The rearrangement joins TRBV29-1 to TRBJ1-1; D call uncertain. The CDR3 contains 14 residues. Trimming took off 7 bases at V and 3 bases at J, with 18 bases between the two ends. The V gene's germline CDR1 is SQVTM and CDR2 ANQGSEA. CDR3 nucleotide sequence: TGCAGCGCCTGCGATCGGCAGCGAGACACTGAAGCTTTCTTT. It specifies CSACDRQRDTEAFF.

The V gene is TRBV18, the J gene TRBJ1-2; 12 bases map to TRBD1. Germline CDR1 and CDR2: KGHSH and LQKENI. This CDR3 comprises 16 residues. With V trimmed by 2 bases and J by 8 bases, 9 bases remained unmatched. The CDR3 nucleotides read TGTGCCAGCTCACCATCCGGGACAGGGGGCGCGTGGGGCTACACCTTC. Protein product: CASSPSGTGGAWGYTF.

The V call is TRBV6-5, the J call TRBJ2-7, with TRBD2 as a possible D gene (6 bases). Germline V gives CDR1 MNHEY, CDR2 SVGAGI. Between the trimmed V and J ends, which lost 4 bases and 4 bases, there was a span of 17 bases. CDR3 length equals 15 residues. The DNA for the CDR3 is TGTGCCAGCAGTTCCTCCGCGGGACCCTTTTACGAGCAGTACTTC. Translating it yields CASSSSAGPFYEQYF.